Below, 27 T cell receptor beta chains from the same sample are listed, as sequenced in a study of blood T cell repertoires in COVID-19. Libraries were prepared by immunoSEQ multiplex PCR; TCRdb keeps only in-frame clonotypes and omits some of them. The sample holds 45,000 to 55,000 clones, 84% seen once. Sequences were obtained from peripheral blood. These receptors were obtained from a man aged 50-59 years with acute or convalescent COVID-19.

The gene calls are TRBV6-5 and TRBJ1-2, with TRBD1 matching over 7 bases. V shed 7 bases, J shed 8 bases, and the junction held 10 bases outside the gene matches. CDR1 is MNHEY and CDR2 is SVGAGI in the germline V gene. The CDR3 contains 13 residues. CDR3 loop: CASTWTGLRGYTF. The CDR3 DNA sequence: TGTGCCAGCACCTGGACAGGTTTAAGGGGCTACACCTTC.

This sequence joins TRBV19 and TRBJ1-1; D gene unclear. The CDR3 has 14 residues. The V end was cut by 7 bases, the J end by 4 bases, with 16 bases between. Germline V lookup: CDR1 LNHDA, CDR2 SQIVND (reference sequence). CDR3 nucleotide sequence: TGTGCCAGTAAACCCCGTGCTTCGGGCACTGAAGCTTTCTTT. Encoded protein: CASKPRASGTEAFF.

This sequence joins TRBV5-4 and TRBJ2-7; TRBD2 matches at 8 bases. This CDR3 comprises 16 residues. The V gene's germline CDR1 is SGHNT and CDR2 YYREEE (reference sequence). V lost 3 bases to trimming and J lost 0 bases; unmatched junction nucleotides: 8. The CDR3 is CASSSAGGQSSYEQYF. CDR3 coding DNA: TGTGCCAGCAGCTCGGCGGGGGGCCAGAGCTCCTACGAGCAGTACTTC.

The gene calls are TRBV4-1 and TRBJ2-1, with 12 positions matching TRBD1. Germline lookup yields CDR1 MGHRA and CDR2 YSYEKL. The junction had 7 bases not matched to a gene; V was cut back by 2 bases and J by 8 bases. There are 16 residues in the CDR3. CDR3 residues: CASSQPGTGGMDEQFF. CDR3 nucleotides: TGCGCCAGCAGCCAACCCGGGACAGGGGGCATGGATGAGCAGTTCTTC.

The chain recombines TRBV2 with TRBJ1-5; tentative D call: TRBD1 (5 bases). Trimming pared 3 bases from V and 5 bases from J, leaving 17 bases between. Germline values: CDR1 SNHLY, CDR2 FYNNEI. This CDR3 is built from 16 residues. Here the CDR3 DNA reads TGTGCCAGCAGTGACAGGGTGTCGAGGATGGATCAGCCCCAGCATTTT. It codes for CASSDRVSRMDQPQHF.

The chain recombines TRBV7-8 with TRBJ2-3, with 9 bases that match TRBD2. Germline V gives CDR1 SGHVS, CDR2 FQNEAQ. V was pared by 1 base and J by 4 bases, with 6 bases of the junction left unmatched. This CDR3 has 16 amino acids. The CDR3 loop reads CASSLVAGGPSDTQYF. In nucleotides, the CDR3 is TGTGCCAGCAGCTTAGTTGCGGGAGGGCCTTCAGATACGCAGTATTTT.

V is TRBV12-5 and J is TRBJ1-1; D gene uncertain. Germline CDR1 and CDR2: LGHNT and FRNRAP. Trimming took 2 bases from V and 6 from J, leaving 7 bases between them. The CDR3 contains 12 residues. CDR3 region: CASGLSPAEAFF. CDR3 DNA: TGTGCTAGTGGTTTGTCCCCAGCTGAAGCTTTCTTT.

This chain links TRBV7-9 with TRBJ2-3, with 8 bases lining up with TRBD1. This CDR3 is built from 16 residues. Germline values: CDR1 SEHNR, CDR2 FQNEAQ (reference sequence). V lost 2 bases, J lost 0 bases, and 4 bases stayed unmatched. The CDR3 loop reads CASSLITGGSTDTQYF. Here the CDR3 DNA reads TGTGCCAGCAGCTTAATAACAGGGGGGAGCACAGATACGCAGTATTTT.

The chain couples TRBV5-6 to TRBJ1-6; weak D call: TRBD1 (6 bases). The V gene lost 4 bases and the J gene lost 5 bases, with 10 bases spanning the gap. The CDR3 is made up of 14 amino acids. Germline lookup yields CDR1 SGHDT and CDR2 YYEEEE. In DNA form, the CDR3 reads TGTGCCAGCAGCCCCGGACAGAATAATTCACCCCTCCACTTT. It encodes CASSPGQNNSPLHF.

The gene calls are TRBV6-5 and TRBJ2-1; a weak D match, TRBD2 (6 bases). Between the trimmed V and J ends, which lost 2 bases and 9 bases, there was a span of 11 bases. The V gene's germline CDR1 is MNHEY and CDR2 SVGAGI. The CDR3 loop spans 13 amino acids. CDR3 sequence reads: CASSYRLVSEQFF. The CDR3, as DNA: TGTGCCAGCAGTTACAGACTAGTGAGTGAGCAGTTCTTC.

There are a few counts of this clone. The chain is built from TRBV7-9 and TRBJ1-4; 7 bases match TRBD1. Germline loops: CDR1 SEHNR, CDR2 FQNEAQ (reference sequence). The J segment lost 2 bases and the V segment lost 8 bases, leaving 5 bases of the junction unmatched. The CDR3 covers 14 residues. CDR3: CASGLQGTNEKLFF. CDR3 bases: TGTGCCAGCGGGCTACAGGGGACTAATGAAAAACTGTTTTTT.

The V and J genes are TRBV7-9 and TRBJ2-7; D uncertain. Germline CDR1 is SEHNR and CDR2 is FQNEAQ (reference sequence). This CDR3 region has 14 residues. V was pared by 6 bases and J by 2 bases, with 14 bases between. The CDR3 loop reads CASSLDTTTYEQYF. The CDR3 DNA sequence: TGTGCCAGCAGTCTCGACACCACGACCTACGAGCAGTACTTC.

This clone has just a few counts. The rearrangement uses TRBV3-1 (or the pseudogene TRBV3-2) and TRBJ1-4, with D perhaps matching TRBD1 (5 bases). CDR1 and CDR2 from the germline V gene are LGHDT and YNNKEL (reference sequence). The ends were cut back, 4 bases at V and 8 bases at J, with 14 bases in the middle. CDR3 length: 14 residues. CDR3 loop: CASSRGTFSEKLFF. CDR3 in DNA: TGTGCCAGCAGCCGCGGGACGTTCTCGGAAAAACTGTTTTTT.

The V and J genes are TRBV2 and TRBJ1-5, with D possibly TRBD1 on 5 matching bases. Germline assignment: CDR1 SNHLY and CDR2 FYNNEI. This CDR3 is built from 13 residues. The V and J ends lost 10 bases and 5 bases respectively, with 15 bases between them. CDR3 sequence (DNA): TGTGCCATCCGGGGGGATGCCTATCAGCCCCAGCATTTT. Its translation: CAIRGDAYQPQHF.

The CDR3 coding sequence is TGTGCCAGCAGTTTTGAGGGGGGGACGGAACCCACCGGGGAGCTGTTTTTT. As protein: CASSFEGGTEPTGELFF. V usage is TRBV27 and J usage is TRBJ2-2, with D perhaps TRBD2 (7 bases). This CDR3 has 17 amino acids. Trimming cost V 3 bases and J 4 bases, with 18 bases left between them. Germline-derived CDR1 and CDR2 are MNHEY and SMNVEV (reference sequence).

J is TRBJ2-3 and V is TRBV7-2; 15 bases fit TRBD2. Germline-derived CDR1 and CDR2 are SGHTA and FQGNSA. This CDR3 has 14 amino acids. The V and J ends lost 4 bases and 12 bases, in that order; junction bases with no gene match: 5. CDR3 loop: CASSSGLAGGPQYF. For the CDR3, the DNA is TGTGCCAGCAGCTCGGGACTAGCGGGGGGACCCCAGTATTTT.

The J gene is TRBJ2-7, the V gene TRBV5-1; 9 bases are shared with TRBD1. The J segment lost 3 bases and the V segment lost 1 base, leaving 8 bases of the junction unmatched. The germline V gene has CDR1 SGHRS and CDR2 YFSETQ. The CDR3 has 16 residues. The CDR3 loop is CASSLTPGQGNYEQYF. CDR3 sequence (DNA): TGCGCCAGCAGCTTGACCCCCGGACAGGGGAACTACGAGCAGTACTTC.

This sequence joins TRBV9 and TRBJ1-6; 7 bases are a match to TRBD1. V was pared by 6 bases and J by 5 bases, with 5 bases of the junction left unmatched. Germline-derived CDR1 and CDR2 are SGDLS and YYNGEE. The CDR3 runs to 14 residues. CDR3 sequence: CASKSGTDNSPLHF. In DNA form, the CDR3 reads TGTGCCAGCAAGTCCGGGACAGATAATTCACCCCTCCACTTT.

This chain links TRBV18 with TRBJ2-3; D is unclear. Between the trimmed V and J ends, which lost 2 bases and 11 bases, there was a span of 11 bases. In germline, CDR1 is KGHSH, CDR2 LQKENI. The CDR3 loop spans 12 amino acids. The CDR3 sequence: CASSPAVNGQYF. CDR3 coding DNA: TGTGCCAGCTCACCAGCCGTGAACGGGCAGTATTTT.

The V gene is TRBV7-7, the J gene TRBJ2-3; D might be TRBD1 (6 bases). V lost 5 bases, J lost 1 base, and 13 bases lay in between. The V gene's germline CDR1 is SSHAT and CDR2 FNYEAQ (reference sequence). This CDR3 has 15 residues. CDR3 DNA: TGTGCCAGCAGCGTATACGCAGGGGGCACAGATACGCAGTATTTT. Translated, it gives CASSVYAGGTDTQYF.

J is TRBJ1-4 and V is TRBV29-1; D gene uncertain. Germline V gene data show CDR1 as SQVTM and CDR2 as ANQGSEA. V gave up 4 bases and J gave up 5 bases, with 11 bases separating them. This CDR3 region has 13 residues. CDR3 bases: TGCAGCGTTGTGACGGGTTGGAATGAAAAACTGTTTTTT. It encodes CSVVTGWNEKLFF.

This chain joins TRBV27 and TRBJ2-7; possible D gene TRBD2, 6 bases. V gave up 5 bases and J gave up 4 bases, with 12 bases separating them. This CDR3 region has 13 residues. Germline-derived CDR1 and CDR2 are MNHEY and SMNVEV (reference sequence). The CDR3 DNA sequence: TGTGCCAGCAGTCTAGCGCGCCAATACGAGCAGTACTTC. It encodes CASSLARQYEQYF.

This chain's CDR3 is CATSERAPYNEQFF. CDR3 sequence (DNA): TGTGCCACCAGTGAGCGGGCCCCCTACAATGAGCAGTTCTTC. The gene calls are TRBV24-1 and TRBJ2-1, with TRBD2 as a possible D gene (5 bases). The V gene's germline CDR1 is KGHDR and CDR2 SFDVKD. The CDR3 contains 14 residues. V was trimmed by 4 bases and J by 2 bases, leaving 8 bases between them.

This clone was seen only once. V is TRBV19 and J is TRBJ2-5; 7 bases match TRBD1. Per germline, CDR1 LNHDA and CDR2 SQIVND (reference sequence). V gave up 5 bases and J gave up 2 bases; unmatched junction bases: 5. This CDR3 spans 14 amino acids. The CDR3 DNA reads TGTGCCAGTAGTTTTGGGACAGTACAAGAGACCCAGTACTTC. This encodes CASSFGTVQETQYF.

The chain uses TRBV21-1 and TRBJ2-6; the D call of TRBD1 is as the table states it, not checked on the DNA. TRBV21-1 is deemed a pseudogene. The CDR3 totals 18 residues. CDR3 bases: TGTGCCAGCAGCAAGGGAGGGCAGGGGGCGAGAGGGGCCAACGTCCTGACTTTC. Translating gives CASSKGGQGARGANVLTF.

This rearrangement joins TRBV7-2 to TRBJ2-7; possibly TRBD1 for D (5 bases). Per germline, CDR1 SGHTA and CDR2 FQGNSA. Trimming removed 5 bases at V and 7 bases at J, with 21 bases between. This CDR3 has 15 amino acids. The CDR3 DNA sequence: TGTGCCAGCAGCCCCTCGCAGGGCCGTACGAAAGAGCAGTACTTC. Translating it yields CASSPSQGRTKEQYF.

The CDR3 loop reads CAWRGQGQGNQPQHF. CDR3 sequence (DNA): TGTGCCTGGAGAGGCCAAGGACAGGGCAATCAGCCCCAGCATTTT. The chain is built from TRBV30 and TRBJ1-5, with TRBD1 identical over 7 bases. Trimming cost V 3 bases and J 2 bases; bases outside gene matches: 7. This CDR3 contains 15 residues. Germline lookup yields CDR1 GTSNPN and CDR2 SVGIG (reference sequence).